The 29 T cell receptor beta chains presented below share a single source sample, sequenced in a study of blood T cell repertoires in COVID-19. The data were produced by immunoSEQ multiplex PCR, yet TCRdb's version contains in-frame clones alone and is incomplete. The table lists over 100,000 clones, 81% of them singletons. The specimen sequenced was peripheral blood. The receptors stem from a woman aged 55-69 years with active or convalescent COVID-19.

This clone occurred once. This chain connects TRBV3-1 (or the pseudogene TRBV3-2) to TRBJ2-3; TRBD2 matches 7 bases. The CDR3 length is 16 residues. The germline CDR1 and CDR2 sequences are LGHDT and YNNKEL (reference sequence). Unmatched junction bases numbered 7, after V lost 1 base and J lost 3 bases. The CDR3 coding sequence is TGTGCCAGCAGCCAAGCCCTAGCGGAAGGGACAGATACGCAGTATTTT. It translates to CASSQALAEGTDTQYF.

This chain connects TRBV14 to TRBJ1-1, with a tentative D call TRBD1 (5 bases). Germline loops: CDR1 SGHDN, CDR2 FVKESK. The CDR3 consists of 15 residues. V gave up 0 bases and J gave up 6 bases, with 14 bases separating them. CDR3 region: CASSQERGYPSEAFF. In DNA, the CDR3 is TGTGCCAGCAGCCAAGAAAGGGGTTACCCGTCTGAAGCTTTCTTT.

The V call is TRBV11-2, the J call TRBJ1-1, with a weak D call TRBD1 (6 bases). Germline V lookup: CDR1 SGHAT, CDR2 FQNNGV. Trimming took off 6 bases at V and 6 bases at J, with 17 bases between the two ends. The CDR3 has 14 residues. CDR3 in amino acids: CASSKGVGDAEAFF. The DNA for the CDR3 is TGTGCCAGCAGTAAGGGGGTCGGGGACGCTGAAGCTTTCTTT.

The chain carries TRBV5-5 and TRBJ2-7, with 9 bases aligning to TRBD1. Germline-derived CDR1 and CDR2 are SGHKS and YYEKEE (reference sequence). The CDR3 spans 15 residues. J gave up 6 bases and V 1 base, and 8 bases lay outside the gene matches. DNA of the CDR3: TGTGCCAGCAGCTTGTCCGGGACAGGGATTTCCGAGCAGTACGTC. Protein: CASSLSGTGISEQYV.

The rearrangement joins TRBV30 to TRBJ2-7; a weak D match, TRBD2 (5 bases). This CDR3 is built from 15 residues. Germline CDR1 is GTSNPN and CDR2 is SVGIG (reference sequence). The V gene lost 5 bases and the J gene lost 3 bases, with 20 bases spanning the gap. CDR3: CAWLGRGNSGYEQYF. The CDR3 nucleotides read TGTGCCTGGCTAGGTAGAGGGAATAGTGGCTACGAGCAGTACTTC.

This chain uses TRBV27 with TRBJ1-6; 7 nucleotides line up with TRBD1. In germline, CDR1 is MNHEY, CDR2 SMNVEV (reference sequence). The CDR3 length is 14 residues. J was trimmed by 10 bases and V by 6 bases; bases with no gene match: 9. In DNA form, the CDR3 reads TGTGCCAGCAGACCGACAGGGTATACCTCACCCCTCCACTTT. This codes for CASRPTGYTSPLHF.

This clone was seen just once. The chain joins TRBV5-1 to TRBJ2-4; maybe TRBD1 (7 bases). Germline CDR1 reads SGHRS; CDR2 reads YFSETQ. This CDR3 has 16 residues. V lost 4 bases and J lost 0, with 14 bases in between. The CDR3 loop is CASSPGGSIAKNIQYF. CDR3 bases: TGCGCCAGCAGCCCAGGGGGGAGTATAGCCAAAAACATTCAGTACTTC.

The genes are TRBV24-1 and TRBJ2-2; the D gene is possibly TRBD2 (6 bases). The germline gives CDR1 KGHDR, CDR2 SFDVKD. The CDR3 is 14 residues long. V gave up 4 bases and J gave up 6 bases, with 11 bases separating them. As DNA, the CDR3 is TGTGCCACCAGTGACCACGCGGGGTCCGGGGAGCTGTTTTTT. Its protein is CATSDHAGSGELFF.

V usage is TRBV5-8 and J usage is TRBJ2-3; no definite D call. The V end was cut by 1 base, the J end by 4 bases, with 10 bases between. The V gene's germline CDR1 is SGHTS and CDR2 YDEGEE. The CDR3 totals 14 residues. The CDR3 coding sequence is TGTGCCAGCAGCTTGACTTGGTCGGCAGATACGCAGTATTTT. Translating gives CASSLTWSADTQYF. The full variable domain, its missing parts supplied by reference TRBV5-8 and TRBJ2-3, is EAGVTQSPTHLIKTRGQQATLRCSPISGHTSVYWYQQALGLGLQFLLWYDEGEERNRGNFPPRFSGRQFPNYSSELNVNALELEDSALYLCASSLTWSADTQYFGPGTRLTVL.

The J gene is TRBJ1-1, the V gene TRBV5-1, with 8 bases lining up with TRBD1. Germline values: CDR1 SGHRS, CDR2 YFSETQ. The CDR3 loop spans 14 amino acids. Unmatched junction bases numbered 7, after V lost 4 bases and J lost 5 bases. The DNA for the CDR3 is TGCGCCAGCAGCGTTCGACAGGGGAAAACTGAAGCTTTCTTT. This translates into CASSVRQGKTEAFF.

The CDR3 DNA sequence: TGTGCCAGCAGCCGGGGGCCCAGCGGGGGGGAGACCCAGTACTTC. Amino acids: CASSRGPSGGETQYF. This chain joins TRBV7-2 and TRBJ2-5; 9 nucleotides align to TRBD2. The CDR3 has 15 residues. The germline V gene encodes CDR1 SGHTA and CDR2 FQGNSA. V lost 5 bases, J lost 5 bases, and 9 bases stayed unmatched.

The gene calls are TRBV7-9 and TRBJ1-1, with a tentative D call TRBD1 (6 bases). Germline CDR1 is SEHNR and CDR2 is FQNEAQ (reference sequence). Trimming removed 6 bases at V and 6 bases at J, with 11 bases between. This CDR3 region has 12 residues. CDR3 protein: CASRLTGSEAFF. The CDR3 DNA reads TGTGCCAGCAGGTTGACAGGCTCTGAAGCTTTCTTT.

This chain joins TRBV5-5 and TRBJ1-2, with TRBD1 as a possible D gene (5 bases). Germline V gives CDR1 SGHKS, CDR2 YYEKEE (reference sequence). V lost 0 bases, J lost 3 bases, and 12 bases lay in between. CDR3 length: 15 amino acids. The CDR3 DNA reads as TGTGCCAGCAGCTTGGCCTATGGGGCGCACTATGGCTACACCTTC. It codes for CASSLAYGAHYGYTF.

The chain has TRBV6-5 and TRBJ2-7; tentatively, D is TRBD2 (6 bases). V was shortened by 4 bases and J by 3 bases, with 13 bases between the two germline ends. CDR3 size: 14 residues. CDR1 is MNHEY, CDR2 SVGAGI, per germline. CDR3 residues: CASSFAGTDYEQYF. In DNA form, the CDR3 reads TGTGCCAGCAGTTTCGCCGGGACTGACTACGAGCAGTACTTC.

J is TRBJ1-4 and V is TRBV18; D gene ambiguous. The CDR3 is made up of 16 amino acids. V was cut by 3 bases and J by 5 bases, with 16 bases left in between. Germline CDR1 and CDR2: KGHSH and LQKENI. The CDR3 sequence is CASSPWESRPNEKLFF. The CDR3 DNA sequence: TGTGCCAGCTCACCTTGGGAGTCGCGGCCCAATGAAAAACTGTTTTTT.

This sequence joins TRBV4-1 and TRBJ2-1; 7 bases agree with TRBD2. V was pared by 2 bases and J by 8 bases, with 6 bases of the junction left unmatched. Germline V CDR1 and CDR2: MGHRA, YSYEKL. The CDR3 has 14 residues. CDR3 amino acids: CASSQPTSWHEQFF. The CDR3 DNA reads TGCGCCAGCAGCCAACCGACTAGCTGGCATGAGCAGTTCTTC.

The chain couples TRBV19 to TRBJ2-3, with D perhaps matching TRBD2 (5 bases). V was cut by 4 bases and J by 0 bases, with 14 bases left in between. Germline CDR1 and CDR2: LNHDA and SQIVND (reference sequence). The CDR3 runs 16 residues. CDR3 bases: TGTGCCAGTAGTAGGGATCTAGCTCCTAGCACAGATACGCAGTATTTT. This translates into CASSRDLAPSTDTQYF. Together with reference TRBV19 and TRBJ2-3, the CDR3 gives the full variable domain: DGGITQSPKYLFRKEGQNVTLSCEQNLNHDAMYWYRQDPGQGLRLIYYSQIVNDFQKGDIAEGYSVSREKKESFPLTVTSAQKNPTAFYLCASSRDLAPSTDTQYFGPGTRLTVL.

This clone was seen a handful of times. This chain uses TRBV5-1 with TRBJ1-1; D not certain. V lost 0 bases and J lost 5, with 11 bases in between. Germline CDR1 is SGHRS and CDR2 is YFSETQ. CDR3 size: 14 residues. CDR3 sequence reads: CASSLENFQTEAFF. CDR3 bases: TGCGCCAGCAGCTTGGAAAATTTTCAGACTGAAGCTTTCTTT.

This chain uses TRBV4-1 with TRBJ1-4; D is undetermined. The length of the CDR3 is 20 residues. Germline loops: CDR1 MGHRA, CDR2 YSYEKL. V was cut by 3 bases and J by 0 bases, with 23 bases left in between. For the CDR3, the DNA is TGCGCCAGCAGCCAGAGAGTCGGAGCGAAGACTACTACAACTAATGAAAAACTGTTTTTT. Protein sequence: CASSQRVGAKTTTTNEKLFF.

The chain employs TRBV27 and TRBJ2-1; 15 bases match TRBD2. V gave up 3 bases and J gave up 9 bases; unmatched junction bases: 6. The CDR3 has 16 amino acids. Germline V CDR1 and CDR2: MNHEY, SMNVEV (reference sequence). In DNA form, the CDR3 reads TGTGCCAGCAGTTTCGGGACTAGCGGGGGGAGGGGTGAGCAGTTCTTC. This codes for CASSFGTSGGRGEQFF.

This clone was recorded only once. The gene calls are TRBV7-9 and TRBJ2-5; 9 nucleotides line up with TRBD2. V lost 1 base, J lost 1 base, and 7 bases stayed unmatched. The CDR3 covers 17 residues. Per the germline V gene, CDR1 is SEHNR and CDR2 is FQNEAQ (reference sequence). The CDR3, as DNA: TGTGCCAGCAGCTTAGGGGTTAGCGGGAGCCTCCAAGAGACCCAGTACTTC. Residues: CASSLGVSGSLQETQYF.

This clone was counted only a few times. The chain employs TRBV5-6 and TRBJ1-6; TRBD1 is a possible D gene (5 bases). The germline V and J ends were trimmed by 1 base and 7 bases, with 12 bases remaining between them. There are 15 residues in the CDR3. Germline CDR1 reads SGHDT; CDR2 reads YYEEEE. CDR3 region: CASSLTGAKNSPLHF. The CDR3 DNA sequence: TGTGCCAGCAGCTTGACTGGGGCGAAAAATTCACCCCTCCACTTT.

The chain uses TRBV5-5 and TRBJ2-3; 9 nucleotides align to TRBD2. The germline V gene encodes CDR1 SGHKS and CDR2 YYEKEE (reference sequence). V shed 4 bases and J 5 bases; nucleotides not matched to a gene: 8. The CDR3 loop spans 15 amino acids. The CDR3 nucleotides are TGTGCCAGCAGCGCCACGGGACTAGCTGGAGATACGCAGTATTTT. It yields the protein CASSATGLAGDTQYF.

V usage is TRBV6-1 and J usage is TRBJ1-2; D gene unclear. The germline V gene has CDR1 MNHNS and CDR2 SASEGT. There are 15 residues in the CDR3. The V end was cut by 2 bases, the J end by 7 bases, with 17 bases between. CDR3 residues: CASSEPTGPLPGYTF. CDR3 coding DNA: TGTGCCAGCAGTGAACCAACTGGGCCGCTTCCTGGCTACACCTTC.

This rearrangement joins TRBV19 to TRBJ1-5, with D possibly TRBD1 on 6 matching bases. Trimming shortened V by 3 bases and J by 1 base, and 10 bases separated the two germline ends. The CDR3 is 15 amino acids. Germline V CDR1 and CDR2: LNHDA, SQIVND (reference sequence). The CDR3 DNA reads as TGTGCCAGTAGTATTCGGGGGGCAAGCAATCAGCCCCAGCATTTT. Protein: CASSIRGASNQPQHF.

The chain couples TRBV15 to TRBJ1-2; possible D gene TRBD1, 6 bases. CDR3 length equals 16 residues. V was cut by 0 bases and J by 4 bases, with 15 bases left in between. Germline values: CDR1 LNHNV, CDR2 YYDKDF (reference sequence). The CDR3 sequence is CATSRDQVAGVYGYTF. Written as DNA, the CDR3 is TGTGCCACCAGCAGAGATCAAGTGGCAGGGGTCTATGGCTACACCTTC.

The chain links TRBV28 to TRBJ1-5; D perhaps matches TRBD1 (6 bases). The CDR3 sequence is 14 residues long. V lost 8 bases to trimming and J lost 0 bases, with 11 bases between them. CDR1 and CDR2 (germline): MDHEN, SYDVKM. CDR3 amino acids: CASRRGNSNQPQHF. DNA of the CDR3: TGTGCCAGCCGCAGGGGTAATAGCAATCAGCCCCAGCATTTT. Variable domain in full (rest from reference TRBV28 and TRBJ1-5): DVKVTQSSRYLVKRTGEKVFLECVQDMDHENMFWYRQDPGLGLRLIYFSYDVKMKEKGDIPEGYSVSREKKERFSLILESASTNQTSMYLCASRRGNSNQPQHFGDGTRLSIL.

This clone has only one observation. In the same sample, other DNA sequences code for this CDR3. The V call is TRBV20-1, the J call TRBJ2-7; 7 nucleotides agree with TRBD1. Germline loops: CDR1 DFQATT, CDR2 SNEGSKA (reference sequence). The CDR3 runs to 11 residues. J gave up 3 bases and V 5 bases, and 1 base lay outside the gene matches. This CDR3 is CSARDSYEQYF. As DNA, the CDR3 is TGCAGTGCTCGGGACAGCTACGAGCAGTACTTC.

This chain connects TRBV27 to TRBJ2-2, with D possibly TRBD2 on 7 matching bases. Trimming took 7 bases from V and 6 from J, leaving 24 bases between them. The CDR3 consists of 17 residues. CDR1 MNHEY and CDR2 SMNVEV come from the germline V gene (reference sequence). The DNA of the CDR3 is TGTGCCAGCAATTCCCAAAGGGGGGGCCTAGGCGCCGGGGAGCTGTTTTTT. It specifies CASNSQRGGLGAGELFF.